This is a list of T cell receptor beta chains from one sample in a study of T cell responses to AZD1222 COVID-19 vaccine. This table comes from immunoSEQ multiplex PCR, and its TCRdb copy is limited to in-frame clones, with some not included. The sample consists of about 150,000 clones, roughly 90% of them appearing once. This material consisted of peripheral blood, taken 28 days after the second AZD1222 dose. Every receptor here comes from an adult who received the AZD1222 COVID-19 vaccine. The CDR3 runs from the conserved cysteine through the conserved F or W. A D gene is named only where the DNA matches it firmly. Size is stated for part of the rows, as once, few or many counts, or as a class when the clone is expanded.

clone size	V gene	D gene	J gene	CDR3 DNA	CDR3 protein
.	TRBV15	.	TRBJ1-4	TGTGCCACCAGCAGAGATCCATCGGGGGGTGTAACTAATGAAAAACTGTTTTTT	CATSRDPSGGVTNEKLFF
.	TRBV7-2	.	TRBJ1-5	TGTGCCAGCAGCCGTCACTGGACAGCTAATCAGCCCCAGCATTTT	CASSRHWTANQPQHF
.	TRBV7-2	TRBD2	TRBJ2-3	TGTGCCAGCAGCTTAGTTGCTAGCGGGAGGGGCACAGATACGCAGTATTTT	CASSLVASGRGTDTQYF
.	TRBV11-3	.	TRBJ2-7	TGTGCCAGCAGCTTGGGGAGCTCCTACGAGCAGTACTTC	CASSLGSSYEQYF
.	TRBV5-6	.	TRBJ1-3	TGTGCCAGCAGCTCCTCCAGGGTTTCTGGAAACACCATATATTTT	CASSSSRVSGNTIYF
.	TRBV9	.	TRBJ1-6	TGTGCCAGCAGCGTAGATGACAGTAGGAATTCACCCCTCCACTTT	CASSVDDSRNSPLHF
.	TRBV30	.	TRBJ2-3	TGTGCCATGCGAAGGTGGAGGGGGTTTAGCACAGATACGCAGTATTTT	CAMRRWRGFSTDTQYF
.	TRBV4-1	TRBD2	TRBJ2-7	TGCGCCAGCAGCCAAGATCTTGGTAGCGGGAGGGCCGCCAACTACGAGCAGTACTTC	CASSQDLGSGRAANYEQYF
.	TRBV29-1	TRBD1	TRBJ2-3	TGCAGCATAGGACAGGGAACAGATACGCAGTATTTT	CSIGQGTDTQYF
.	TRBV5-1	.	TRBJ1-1	TGCGCCAGCAGCTTGACAGGCGGCAACACTGAAGCTTTCTTT	CASSLTGGNTEAFF
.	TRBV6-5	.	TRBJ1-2	TGTGCCAGCAGTTACTCGATATCGGGTGCTTATGGCTACACCTTC	CASSYSISGAYGYTF
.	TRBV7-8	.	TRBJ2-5	TGTGCCAGCAGCCAAAACTCCGGGGGCACAGAGACCCAGTACTTC	CASSQNSGGTETQYF
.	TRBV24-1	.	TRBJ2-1	TGTGCCACCAGTGGAGGCAACAATGAGCAGTTCTTC	CATSGGNNEQFF
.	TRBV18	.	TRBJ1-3	TGTGCCAGCTCACCGGGAAACACCATATATTTT	CASSPGNTIYF
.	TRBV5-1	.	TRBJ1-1	TGCGCCAGCAGCTTGGTAGGTGGGGGTGGCACTGAAGCTTTCTTT	CASSLVGGGGTEAFF
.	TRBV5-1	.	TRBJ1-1	TGCGCCAGCAGCTTGGGCGGGGGATACACTGAAGCTTTCTTT	CASSLGGGYTEAFF
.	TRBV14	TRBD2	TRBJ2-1	TGTGCCAGCAGCCCGTTCGAGCGGGGGGCCTACAATGAGCAGTTCTTC	CASSPFERGAYNEQFF
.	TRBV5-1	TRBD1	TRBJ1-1	TGCGCCAGCAGCTTCGGACAGGGGGCTACTGAAGCTTTCTTT	CASSFGQGATEAFF
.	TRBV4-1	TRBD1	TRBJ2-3	TGCGCCAGCAGCCAAGAGAGGCGACAGGGCCTGGGTTATAGCACAGATACGCAGTATTTT	CASSQERRQGLGYSTDTQYF
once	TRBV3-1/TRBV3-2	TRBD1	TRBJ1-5	TGTGCCAGCAGCCAAGGGGACAGGGGACGCAATCAGCCCCAGCATTTT	CASSQGDRGRNQPQHF
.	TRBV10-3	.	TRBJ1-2	TGTGCCATCAGTGTGGGCAGGACTAACTATGGCTACACCTTC	CAISVGRTNYGYTF
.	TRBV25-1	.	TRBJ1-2	TGTGCCAGCAGTGATAATACAAAGTCGGCTAACTATGGCTACACCTTC	CASSDNTKSANYGYTF
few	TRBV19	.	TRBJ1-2	TGTGCCAGTAGTATCCTCGGGGGTTTCTATGGCTACACCTTC	CASSILGGFYGYTF
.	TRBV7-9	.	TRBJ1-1	TGTGCCAGCAGCTTAGGCCGGACTGGGAACACTGAAGCTTTCTTT	CASSLGRTGNTEAFF
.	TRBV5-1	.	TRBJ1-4	TGCGCCAGCAGCTTGGGGCGGGCGTTGGCCGAAAAACTGTTTTTT	CASSLGRALAEKLFF
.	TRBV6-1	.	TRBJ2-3	TGTGCCAGCAGTGAAGGGACAGACCATATCACAGATACGCAGTATTTT	CASSEGTDHITDTQYF
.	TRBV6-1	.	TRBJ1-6	TGTGCCAGCAGTGAAGCTGAGCGGAATTCACCCCTCCACTTT	CASSEAERNSPLHF
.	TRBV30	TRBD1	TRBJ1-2	TGTGCCTGGAGTGTACCGCCGACAGGGGGCGTTGGCTACACCTTC	CAWSVPPTGGVGYTF
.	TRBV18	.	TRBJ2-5	TGTGCCAGCTCACGGGCGTTGTCAGGCGAAGAGACCCAGTACTTC	CASSRALSGEETQYF
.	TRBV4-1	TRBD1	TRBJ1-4	TGCGCCAGCAGCCAGGGTGACAGGGGTTGGGCAGAAAAACTGTTTTTT	CASSQGDRGWAEKLFF
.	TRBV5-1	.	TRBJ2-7	TGCGCCAGCAGCTTGGCCGCGGGTGCTGGCTACGAGCAGTACTTC	CASSLAAGAGYEQYF
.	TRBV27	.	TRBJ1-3	TGTGCCAGCAGCCAATCGGGCAGGGCTCTATCCACCATATATTTT	CASSQSGRALSTIYF
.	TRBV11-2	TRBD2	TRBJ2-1	TGTGCCAGCAGCTCGCCGGGACTAGCGGGGGGACGCTCCTACAATGAGCAGTTCTTC	CASSSPGLAGGRSYNEQFF
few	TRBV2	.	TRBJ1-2	TGTGCCAGCACGCAGGCTAACTATGGCTACACCTTC	CASTQANYGYTF
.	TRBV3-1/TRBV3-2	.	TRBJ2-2	TGTGCCAGCAGCGGACCAACGAACACCGGGGAGCTGTTTTTT	CASSGPTNTGELFF
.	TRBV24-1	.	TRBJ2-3	TGTGCCACCAGTGATGGTCCCCCGGGTACGCAGTATTTT	CATSDGPPGTQYF
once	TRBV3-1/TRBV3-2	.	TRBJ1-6	TGTGCCAGCAGCCCCGGGACCTTACATAATTCACCCCTCCACTTT	CASSPGTLHNSPLHF
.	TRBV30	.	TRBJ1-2	TGTGCCCGGAAAACGCCGGTTGGCTACACCTTC	CARKTPVGYTF
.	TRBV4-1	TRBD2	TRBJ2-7	TGCGCCAGCAGCCAAGGGGGACTAGCGGGTGGAAGCTCCTACGAGCAGTACTTC	CASSQGGLAGGSSYEQYF
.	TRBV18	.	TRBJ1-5	TGTGCCAGCTCACCAGACAGTATTCAGCCCCAGCATTTT	CASSPDSIQPQHF
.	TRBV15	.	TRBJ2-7	TGTGCCACCAGCAGAGCAATACAGGACAGTGGATTTTGGTACGAGCAGTACTTC	CATSRAIQDSGFWYEQYF
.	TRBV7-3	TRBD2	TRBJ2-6	TGTGCCAGCAGCCCAGAGGGGCAGGGAGGGAGAATTGGGGCCAACGTCCTGACTTTC	CASSPEGQGGRIGANVLTF
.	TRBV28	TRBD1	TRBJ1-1	TGTGCCAGCAGTCGGTGGACAGGAGGGGCTGAAGCTTTCTTT	CASSRWTGGAEAFF
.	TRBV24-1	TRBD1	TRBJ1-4	TGTGCCACCAGTGAATCGACCGGGACAGGGTTTGAAAAACTGTTTTTT	CATSESTGTGFEKLFF
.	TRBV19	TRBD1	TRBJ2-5	TGTGCCAGTAGTATCCCCTCGGACAGGGCGAAAGGGGAGACCCAGTACTTC	CASSIPSDRAKGETQYF
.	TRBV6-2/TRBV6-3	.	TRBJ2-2	TGTGCCAGCAGTTATGGTGGGCCTGGAGGATCGACCGGGGAGCTGTTTTTT	CASSYGGPGGSTGELFF
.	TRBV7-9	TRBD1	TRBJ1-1	TGTGCCAGCAGCCCCCGGACAGGCATGAACACTGAAGCTTTCTTT	CASSPRTGMNTEAFF
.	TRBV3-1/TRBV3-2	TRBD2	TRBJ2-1	TGTGCCAGCAGCCAGGAACCGGGACTAGTCTACAATGAGCAGTTCTTC	CASSQEPGLVYNEQFF
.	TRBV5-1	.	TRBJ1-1	TGCGCCAGCAGCCCCGGGTTGGGTGGGAACTCAATAGACTTCACTGAAGCTTTCTTT	CASSPGLGGNSIDFTEAFF
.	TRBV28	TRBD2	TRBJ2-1	TGTGCCAGCAGCCCTAGCGGGTGGATCTCCTACAATGAGCAGTTCTTC	CASSPSGWISYNEQFF
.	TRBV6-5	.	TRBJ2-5	TGTGCCAGCAGTTACGGACAAGCCATGGAGACCCAGTACTTC	CASSYGQAMETQYF
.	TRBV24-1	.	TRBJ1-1	TGTGCCACTCGATCAGGGACGAGGGGGATGAACACTGAAGCTTTCTTT	CATRSGTRGMNTEAFF
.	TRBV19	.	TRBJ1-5	TGTGCCAGTAGTATGTCACTGGGAAATCAGCCCCAGCATTTT	CASSMSLGNQPQHF